This TCR beta chain was profiled in a study of technical replicates of blood from a few donors. Clones were read by immunoSEQ multiplex PCR, and TCRdb kept only the in-frame ones, dropping some. The sample yields approximately 70,000 clones, less than 98% seen once. Germline lookup yields CDR1 SGHRS and CDR2 YFSETQ. Trimming removed 2 bases at V and 4 bases at J, with 13 bases between. This CDR3 region has 15 residues. The V and J genes are TRBV5-1 and TRBJ1-5; D gene uncertain. The sample comprised T cells isolated from PBMCs. This receptor was obtained from a human donor in good health. CDR3 sequence: CASSFDFGSNQPQHF. CDR3 bases: TGCGCCAGCAGCTTCGACTTTGGGTCAAATCAGCCCCAGCATTTT.